This T cell receptor (beta chain) appears in the sequencing data of a study of shared clonotypes between healthy human individuals (dated by TCRdb to 2020 to 2021). Looking at the study overall: The cohort included a few men and a couple of women between 18 and 49 years of age. Leukapheresis yielded between about 0.85 and 9.5 billion PBMCs per donor. To estimate repertoire size and how much clonotype sharing occurs between individuals, the study deeply sequenced the blood TCR repertoires of roughly 5 healthy adults. For each donor, CD4 naive and CD4 memory were each given three plates, CD8 naive was given two plates, and CD8 memory was given one plate. Different laboratories and diverse techniques were used to prepare libraries and sequence TCR repertoires, to increase sequencing depth and limit assay-specific biases. The investigation overall reported the following: Pairwise subsampling led to the expectation that sequencing depth would affect the degree of clonotype sharing among donors. Incomplete sequencing was indicated by rarefaction of sorted-subset datasets, despite the large sequencing depth. Because the study included a small number of donors, the genetic and exposure-history diversity represented was limited. Sampling was restricted to blood, and TCR repertoires in tissues likely differ from the TCR repertoires found in blood. Across several donors, roughly 5.4% of naive CD4, approximately 4% of naive CD8, approximately 2.5% of memory CD4, and approximately 0.4% of memory CD8 clonotypes were shared. Compared with non-shared clonotypes, the clonotypes found in all four sorted-subset donors had higher generation probabilities. Larger estimated clonotype richness was generally found for naive subsets than for memory subsets.

The donors were healthy, HIV-negative adults who had no recently reported acute infections or vaccinations. All donors were Caucasian adults living in Nashville, Tennessee, USA. CD4+ T cells were enriched through magnetic negative selection, after which naive cells were positively selected on CD45RA and the remaining negative fraction served as the memory subset. Blood was collected by leukapheresis, and PBMCs were isolated by Ficoll-Histopaque density gradient centrifugation and then cryopreserved in liquid nitrogen vapor phase. Purity and quantity of every magnetically sorted T cell population were checked by analytical flow cytometry. Each sorted fraction had its genomic DNA isolated and then quantified by UV absorbance on a Nanodrop 2000c. Using the deep immunoSEQ assay, multiplex PCR amplified TCR CDR3 regions from genomic DNA. Genomic DNA extracted from each cell subset was distributed evenly over all wells of several immunoSEQ 96-well plates, and each plate served as one replicate. For sorted subsets, around 200 ng genomic DNA, equal to 25,000 to 35,000 T cell genomes, was loaded into each replicate PCR. Purified libraries were measured with a Qubit 3.0 fluorometer, size-checked on a Bioanalyzer 2100, and measured again with the KAPA Library Quantification kit. Every immunoSEQ 96-well plate was sequenced on a dedicated single-read 150-cycle Illumina NextSeq 550 flow cell. The authors processed their data as follows. Because only junctional sequences without quality scores were contained in the immunoSEQ output, filtering matching that applied to full-length reads could not be performed. Sequences were annotated with PyIR, a Python wrapper for IgBLAST v1.9, using IMGT germline references to assign V/J genes and CDR3. Reads were filtered out if the reads had weak V/J assignments (E-value above 1e-6), no CDR3, stop codons, out-of-frame junctions, or ambiguous translated residues. A V3J clonotype was defined by an identical inferred V gene, J gene, and CDR3 amino acid sequence. Percentage overlap between repertoires was computed as shared unique clonotypes divided by the size of the smaller repertoire. Three approaches were used to assess repertoire richness: RTK rarefaction, the Chao1 estimator, and Recon v2.1 estimates of unobserved clonotypes. OLGA was used to compute generation probabilities for all TCRbeta clonotypes that the gDNA method yielded from a handful of donors. TCRdb's version of the immuneACCESS table is confined to in-frame rearrangements and falls short of the full clone set. An unresolved V gene accounts for under half of the shortfall where checked; the remainder is of unknown origin. V and J calls and clone size are copied from that table; D and trimming were computed from the DNA. In all, the sample holds under 1,900,000 clones, and less than 99% of those were seen once. The top ten hold 0.36% of the sample.

Regarding this clone: Its antigen remains unidentified. No base quality values were provided; no much bigger clone lies one nucleotide off.

The CDR3 contains 11 residues, cysteine and phenylalanine counted. Left in the record is the CDR3 DNA by itself, 33 bases read in frame from the first base. V drops 2 bases and J drops 9 bases, leaving 5 bases in between. The CDR1 and CDR2 encoded by the germline V gene (reference sequence) are SEHNR and FQNEAQ. The specimen sequenced was naive CD4+ T cells sorted from blood. The sample's cell subset or site label is to be understood as: CD45RA+ positively selected. This receptor was taken from a man younger than 45 in good health. The chain employs TRBV7-9 and TRBJ2-1; too little of a D gene remains to name it. The CDR3 amino acid sequence is: CASSLMVEQFF. The sequenced DNA is TGTGCCAGCAGCTTAATGGTTGAGCAGTTCTTC.